The T cell receptor (beta chain) under discussion was sequenced for a study of blood T cell repertoires in COVID-19. About the study: Samples of COVID-19 (acute and convalescent) were obtained from the United States, Italy and Spain.

The germline V gene has CDR1 KGHDR and CDR2 SFDVKD. The CDR3 length is 15 residues. Losses at the gene ends were 4 bases for V and 5 bases for J; bases not matched to a gene: 8. Sequenced by immunoSEQ multiplex PCR; TCRdb stores in-frame clones only, minus some. This table holds fewer than 250,000 clones, roughly 80% found once. This receptor was identified in a man between 60 and 75 years old with COVID-19, enrolled during active disease. Sequencing input: peripheral blood. The chain is built from TRBV24-1 and TRBJ2-5; TRBD1 matches at 8 bases. DNA for the CDR3: TGTGCCACCAGTGAGGGGTCAGGGGGCGCGGAGACCCAGTACTTC. Translated: CATSEGSGGAETQYF.